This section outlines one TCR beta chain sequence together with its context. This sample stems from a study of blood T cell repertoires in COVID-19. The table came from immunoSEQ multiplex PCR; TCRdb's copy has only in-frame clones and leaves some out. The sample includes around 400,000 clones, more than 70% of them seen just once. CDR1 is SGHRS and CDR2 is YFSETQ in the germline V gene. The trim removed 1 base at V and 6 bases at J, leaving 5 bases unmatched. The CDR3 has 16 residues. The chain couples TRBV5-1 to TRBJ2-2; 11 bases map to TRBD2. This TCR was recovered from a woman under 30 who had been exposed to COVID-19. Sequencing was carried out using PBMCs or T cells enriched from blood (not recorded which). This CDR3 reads CASSLFSGGASGELFF. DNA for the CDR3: TGCGCCAGCAGCTTGTTTAGCGGGGGGGCCTCCGGGGAGCTGTTTTTT.